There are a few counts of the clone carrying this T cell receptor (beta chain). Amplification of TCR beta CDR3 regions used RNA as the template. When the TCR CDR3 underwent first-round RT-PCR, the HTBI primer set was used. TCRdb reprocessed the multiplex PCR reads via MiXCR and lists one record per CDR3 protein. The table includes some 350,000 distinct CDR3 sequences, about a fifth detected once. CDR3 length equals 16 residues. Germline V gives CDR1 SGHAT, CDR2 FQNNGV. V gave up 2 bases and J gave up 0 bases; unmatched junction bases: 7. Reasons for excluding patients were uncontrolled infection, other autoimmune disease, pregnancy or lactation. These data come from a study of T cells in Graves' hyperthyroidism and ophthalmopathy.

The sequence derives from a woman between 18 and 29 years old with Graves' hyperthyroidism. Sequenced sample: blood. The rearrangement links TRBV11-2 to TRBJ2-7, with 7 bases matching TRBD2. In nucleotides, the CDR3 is TGTGCCAGCAGCTTATATGGGGCGGGAGCCTCCTACGAGCAGTACTTC. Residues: CASSLYGAGASYEQYF.